This TCR beta chain was sequenced for a study of cytomegalovirus exposure and HLA in healthy donors. The PCR employed 60 Vbeta primers together with 13 Jbeta primers. TCRdb keeps only in-frame clones here, not all; method: immunoSEQ multiplex PCR. In the table there are tens of thousands of clones, roughly three quarters of which are singletons. V was shortened by 10 bases and J by 4 bases, with 13 bases between the two germline ends. Germline V gene lookup returns CDR1 SEHNR and CDR2 FQNEAQ (reference sequence). The CDR3 has 12 residues. The chain employs TRBV7-9 and TRBJ1-1; no firm D call. The sample taken for sequencing was PBMCs. This clonotype was obtained from a man aged 25 to 40 in good health and CMV-seronegative. The CDR3 DNA reads as TGTGCCACGGAGAAGCAAGCCACTGAAGCTTTCTTT. This translates into CATEKQATEAFF.